Sequencing of this TCR beta chain was carried out in a study of blood T cell repertoires in COVID-19. Study-level information: The United States, Italy and Spain supplied acute and convalescent COVID-19 samples.

V was clipped by 3 bases and J by 10 bases, with 12 bases between them. There are 12 residues in the CDR3. Germline CDR1 is SGHTS and CDR2 is YDEGEE. Per the study methods: Amplifying reference gene primers gave estimates of nucleated cell counts. Sequenced by immunoSEQ multiplex PCR; TCRdb stores in-frame clones only, minus some. V and J calls and clone size are those listed in that table; D and trimming were worked out from the DNA. The table lists about 160,000 clones, approximately 84% of them singletons. V and J are TRBV5-8 and TRBJ2-3; D is ambiguous. The receptor's source is a middle-aged man with acute or convalescent COVID-19. The sample consisted of peripheral blood. CDR3: CASSSTAQPQYF. Written as DNA, the CDR3 is TGTGCCAGCAGCTCAACTGCCCAACCGCAGTATTTT.